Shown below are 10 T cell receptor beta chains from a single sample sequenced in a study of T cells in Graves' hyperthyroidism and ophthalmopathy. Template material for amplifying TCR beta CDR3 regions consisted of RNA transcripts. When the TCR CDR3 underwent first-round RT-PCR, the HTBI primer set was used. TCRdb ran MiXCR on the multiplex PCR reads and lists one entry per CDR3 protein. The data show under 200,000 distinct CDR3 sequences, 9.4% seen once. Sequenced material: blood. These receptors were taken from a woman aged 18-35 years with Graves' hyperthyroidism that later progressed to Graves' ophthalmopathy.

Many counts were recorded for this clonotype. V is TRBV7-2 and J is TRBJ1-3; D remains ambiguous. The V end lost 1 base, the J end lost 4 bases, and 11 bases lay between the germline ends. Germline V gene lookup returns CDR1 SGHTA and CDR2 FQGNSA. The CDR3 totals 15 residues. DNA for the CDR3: TGTGCCAGCAGCTTAGAAGGGTTCCCCGGAAACACCATATATTTT. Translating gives CASSLEGFPGNTIYF.

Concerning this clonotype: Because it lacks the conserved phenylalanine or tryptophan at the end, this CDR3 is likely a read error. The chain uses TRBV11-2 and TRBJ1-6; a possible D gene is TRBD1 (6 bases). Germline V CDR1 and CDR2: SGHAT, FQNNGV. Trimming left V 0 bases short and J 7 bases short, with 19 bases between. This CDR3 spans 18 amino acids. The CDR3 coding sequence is TGTGCCAGCAGCTTAGATGTGGGGGGGCCACGAGGCAATTCACCCCTCCACCTT. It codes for CASSLDVGGPRGNSPLHL.

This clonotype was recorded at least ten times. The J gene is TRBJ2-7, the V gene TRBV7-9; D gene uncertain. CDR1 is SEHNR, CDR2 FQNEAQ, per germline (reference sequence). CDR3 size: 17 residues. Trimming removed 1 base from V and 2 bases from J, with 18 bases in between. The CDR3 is CASSLDPWRFEAYEQYF. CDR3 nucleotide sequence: TGTGCCAGCAGCTTAGATCCGTGGCGGTTCGAGGCCTACGAGCAGTACTTC.

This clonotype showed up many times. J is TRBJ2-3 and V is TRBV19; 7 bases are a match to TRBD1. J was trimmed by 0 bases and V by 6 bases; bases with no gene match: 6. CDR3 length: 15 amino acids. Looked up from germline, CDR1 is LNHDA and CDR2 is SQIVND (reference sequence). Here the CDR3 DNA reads TGTGCCAGTAGCCCCCAGGACAGGAGCACAGATACGCAGTATTTT. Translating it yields CASSPQDRSTDTQYF.

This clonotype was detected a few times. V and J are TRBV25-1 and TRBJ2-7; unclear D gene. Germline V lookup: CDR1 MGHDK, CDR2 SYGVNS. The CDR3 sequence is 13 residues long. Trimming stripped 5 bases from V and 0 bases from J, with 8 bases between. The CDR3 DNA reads TGTGCCAGCAGTTTAGTAAGCTCCTACGAGCAGTACTTC. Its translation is CASSLVSSYEQYF.

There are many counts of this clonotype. The CDR3 DNA follows: TGTGCCAGCAGCCCCGACAGGCCCTACGAGCAGTACTTC. It translates to CASSPDRPYEQYF. The chain couples TRBV7-9 to TRBJ2-7; D might be TRBD1 (6 bases). CDR1 is SEHNR and CDR2 is FQNEAQ in the germline V gene (reference sequence). The CDR3 contains 13 residues. V was pared by 5 bases and J by 2 bases, with 10 bases between.

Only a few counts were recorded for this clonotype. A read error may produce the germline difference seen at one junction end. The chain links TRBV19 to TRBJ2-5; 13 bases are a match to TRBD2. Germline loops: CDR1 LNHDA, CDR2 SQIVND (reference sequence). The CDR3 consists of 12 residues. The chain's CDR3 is CASRGLAGFWDF. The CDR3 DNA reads TGTGCCAGCAGGGGACTAGCGGGGTTCTGGGACTTC.

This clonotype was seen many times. The CDR3: CASSYPGLAGDQADTQYF. CDR3 coding DNA: TGTGCCAGCAGTTACCCGGGACTAGCGGGAGATCAGGCAGATACGCAGTATTTT. This sequence joins TRBV6-2 or TRBV6-3 and TRBJ2-3; 14 positions match TRBD2. This CDR3 region has 18 residues. The J segment lost 4 bases and the V segment lost 2 bases, leaving 8 bases of the junction unmatched. Germline V gene lookup returns CDR1 MNHEY and CDR2 SVGEGT.

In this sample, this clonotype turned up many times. The CDR3 reads CASSQGLAGSYEQYF. The CDR3 DNA is TGTGCCAGCAGCCAGGGACTAGCGGGGTCGTACGAGCAGTACTTC. V and J are TRBV3-1 and TRBJ2-7; TRBD2 matches at 13 bases. V lost 3 bases to trimming and J lost 4 bases; unmatched junction nucleotides: 3. The CDR3 sequence is 15 residues long. Germline V gene lookup returns CDR1 LGHDT and CDR2 YNNKEL (reference sequence).

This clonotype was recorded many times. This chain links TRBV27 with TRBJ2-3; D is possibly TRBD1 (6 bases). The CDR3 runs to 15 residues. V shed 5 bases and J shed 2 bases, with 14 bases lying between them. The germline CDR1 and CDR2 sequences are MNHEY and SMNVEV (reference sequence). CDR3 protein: CASSHGQPLTDTQYF. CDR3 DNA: TGTGCCAGCAGTCACGGACAGCCCCTCACAGATACGCAGTATTTT.